This T cell receptor (beta chain) derives from a study of cytomegalovirus exposure and HLA in healthy donors. The study, taken as a whole, reports: The sole available immune exposure information was CMV serostatus. Some highly shared sequence variants likely arose as a pipeline artifact.

The PCR contained 60 Vbeta and 13 Jbeta primers. Profiling relied on immunoSEQ multiplex PCR, and the TCRdb table lists in-frame clones only, not all of them. Among 150,000 to 180,000 clones, approximately 80% were seen once, and the ten largest hold 5.5% to 6.5%. The ends were cut back, 0 bases at V and 10 bases at J, with 12 bases in the middle. The CDR3 runs to 13 residues. The germline V gene has CDR1 MGHRA and CDR2 YSYEKL. A word on this clone: The antigen is undetermined.

This TCR derives from a woman in her thirties or forties in good health and CMV-seropositive. The sequenced material came from PBMCs. J is TRBJ1-1 and V is TRBV4-1; D is perhaps TRBD1 (5 bases). CDR3 DNA: TGCGCCAGCAGCCAAGATGTGGGGGGTAGAGCTTTCTTT. This translates into CASSQDVGGRAFF.